The 29 T cell receptor beta chains listed next were all sequenced from one sample in a study of CD8 T cells in ankylosing spondylitis. MiXCR was run by TCRdb on the 5' RACE reads, yielding one entry per CDR3 protein. The profile shows approximately 300,000 distinct CDR3 sequences, roughly 20% of them singletons. Source material: blood, either unsorted or a sorted T cell fraction (not recorded which). Receptors originate from a female donor with ankylosing spondylitis or in good health (not recorded which).

J is TRBJ2-1 and V is TRBV5-1; D gene unclear. CDR1 is SGHRS, CDR2 YFSETQ, per germline. The CDR3 covers 13 residues. Between the trimmed V and J ends, which lost 0 bases and 6 bases, there was a span of 7 bases. CDR3 DNA: TGCGCCAGCAGCTTGGGGCCCCCCAATGAGCAGTTCTTC. This translates into CASSLGPPNEQFF.

The rearrangement links TRBV10-3 to TRBJ2-1; 14 bases line up with TRBD2. This CDR3 contains 16 residues. CDR1 ENHRY and CDR2 SYGVKD come from the germline V gene. With V trimmed by 0 bases and J by 9 bases, 4 bases remained unmatched. The CDR3 reads CAISESRLAGGGEQFF. The CDR3 DNA reads TGTGCCATCAGTGAGTCGCGACTAGCGGGAGGGGGTGAGCAGTTCTTC.

A single count supports this clonotype. V is TRBV2 and J is TRBJ2-1; tentatively, D is TRBD2 (5 bases). Between the trimmed V and J ends, which lost 7 bases and 6 bases, there was a span of 16 bases. This CDR3 region has 14 residues. Germline V gene data show CDR1 as SNHLY and CDR2 as FYNNEI. The CDR3 coding sequence is TGTGCCAGCATTGAGAGGGAAACCCGCAATGAGCAGTTCTTC. Translating gives CASIERETRNEQFF. Variable domain in full (rest from reference TRBV2 and TRBJ2-1): EPEVTQTPSHQVTQMGQEVILRCVPISNHLYFYWYRQILGQKVEFLVSFYNNEISEKSEIFDDQFSVERPDGSNFTLKIRSTKLEDSAMYFCASIERETRNEQFFGPGTRLTVL.

This clonotype was counted many times. This chain uses TRBV20-1 with TRBJ1-1; no reliable D call. Trimming left V 4 bases short and J 1 base short, with 13 bases between. The CDR3 sequence is 14 residues long. Germline lookup yields CDR1 DFQATT and CDR2 SNEGSKA (reference sequence). DNA of the CDR3: TGCAGTGCTAAAACCGGGCCGGCGAACACTGAAGCTTTCTTT. It codes for CSAKTGPANTEAFF.

The chain links TRBV12-3 or TRBV12-4 to TRBJ1-5; D gene unclear. The V end lost 3 bases, the J end lost 11 bases, and 11 bases lay between the germline ends. The length of the CDR3 is 12 residues. The DNA for the CDR3 is TGTGCCAGCAGTTTTGGAGGAAGGGCCCAGCATTTT. Encoded protein: CASSFGGRAQHF.

This clonotype was recorded a few times. This sequence joins TRBV28 and TRBJ2-5; 9 positions match TRBD2. CDR1 and CDR2 (germline): MDHEN, SYDVKM. The CDR3 spans 14 residues. The J segment lost 4 bases and the V segment lost 6 bases, leaving 6 bases of the junction unmatched. CDR3 protein: CASRGSGSLETQYF. In DNA, the CDR3 is TGTGCCAGCAGGGGTAGCGGGAGTTTAGAGACCCAGTACTTC.

CDR3 residues: CASSVRDRGPWGTQYF. The CDR3 nucleotides are TGTGCCAGCAGCGTTAGGGACAGGGGCCCTTGGGGCACGCAGTATTTT. V and J are TRBV9 and TRBJ2-3; 10 positions agree with TRBD1. The ends lost 2 bases at V and 9 bases at J; junction bases unmatched: 12. The CDR3 runs to 16 residues. Germline CDR1 reads SGDLS; CDR2 reads YYNGEE.

Here the CDR3 reads CASSIGGTLNYEQYF. CDR3 nucleotides: TGTGCCAGCAGCATTGGGGGGACCTTAAACTACGAGCAGTACTTC. The chain combines TRBV9 with TRBJ2-7, with D perhaps matching TRBD2 (6 bases). The length of the CDR3 is 15 residues. The ends were cut back, 4 bases at V and 3 bases at J, with 17 bases in the middle. Germline V gives CDR1 SGDLS, CDR2 YYNGEE.

This clonotype was observed a handful of times. The rearrangement joins TRBV18 to TRBJ2-5; 7 positions agree with TRBD1. CDR1 and CDR2 (germline): KGHSH, LQKENI. This CDR3 comprises 14 residues. J lost 5 bases, V lost 6 bases, and 9 bases had no gene match. CDR3 amino acids: CASSLGQKWETQYF. CDR3 DNA sequence: TGTGCCAGCTCGCTGGGACAGAAGTGGGAGACCCAGTACTTC.

This clonotype was observed a few times. This chain links TRBV20-1 with TRBJ1-6; 8 bases line up with TRBD1. Trimming removed 1 base from V and 9 bases from J; junction bases left unmatched: 8. In germline, CDR1 is DFQATT, CDR2 SNEGSKA (reference sequence). There are 15 residues in the CDR3. The CDR3, as DNA: TGCAGTGCTAGAGGACAAACAGGGGGTCGTTCACCCCTCCACTTT. It translates to CSARGQTGGRSPLHF.

The chain combines TRBV7-2 with TRBJ1-2; tentative D call: TRBD1 (5 bases). The CDR3 is 12 residues long. V was trimmed by 6 bases and J by 9 bases, leaving 14 bases between them. Germline V lookup: CDR1 SGHTA, CDR2 FQGNSA. This CDR3 is CASSAGIGSYTF. The CDR3, as DNA: TGTGCCAGCAGTGCAGGGATTGGGAGCTACACCTTC.

The rearrangement uses TRBV7-9 and TRBJ2-7, with no clear D. The germline CDR1 and CDR2 sequences are SEHNR and FQNEAQ (reference sequence). Trimming took off 3 bases at V and 2 bases at J, with 20 bases between the two ends. The CDR3 totals 17 residues. The CDR3 nucleotides are TGTGCCAGCAGCTTGGGCAGTCCCCCCCCCGCAGCCTACGAGCAGTACTTC. This gives the protein CASSLGSPPPAAYEQYF. Full variable domain (missing parts from reference TRBV7-9 and TRBJ2-7): DTGVSQNPRHKITKRGQNVTFRCDPISEHNRLYWYRQTLGQGPEFLTYFQNEAQLEKSRLLSDRFSAERPKGSFSTLEIQRTEQGDSAMYLCASSLGSPPPAAYEQYFGPGTRLTVT.

The sample holds a few counts of this clonotype. The chain has TRBV28 and TRBJ2-1, with 12 nucleotides matching TRBD2. Unmatched junction bases numbered 5, after V lost 8 bases and J lost 6 bases. This CDR3 contains 14 residues. Germline CDR1 is MDHEN and CDR2 is SYDVKM. The CDR3 loop reads CASLAGGPLNEQFF. The CDR3 region has the DNA TGTGCCAGCCTAGCGGGAGGGCCCCTCAATGAGCAGTTCTTC.

The chain combines TRBV10-3 with TRBJ1-5; a weak D match, TRBD1 (6 bases). Germline loops: CDR1 ENHRY, CDR2 SYGVKD. CDR3 length: 12 amino acids. Trimming pared 10 bases from V and 7 bases from J, leaving 14 bases between. For the CDR3, the DNA is TGTGCCACCAAGGGGGGGGAGCAGCCCCAGCATTTT. Translated: CATKGGEQPQHF.

This clonotype was counted a few times. The V call is TRBV19, the J call TRBJ2-5, with D uncertain. Per the germline V gene, CDR1 is LNHDA and CDR2 is SQIVND (reference sequence). Trimming pared 4 bases from V and 2 bases from J, leaving 11 bases between. CDR3 length: 14 amino acids. The CDR3 loop reads CASSTERMQETQYF. The CDR3 nucleotides are TGTGCCAGTAGTACTGAGCGAATGCAAGAGACCCAGTACTTC.

This clonotype was counted only a few times. The V gene is TRBV27, the J gene TRBJ1-5, with D unresolved. Germline lookup yields CDR1 MNHEY and CDR2 SMNVEV (reference sequence). V lost 2 bases and J 3 bases, leaving 8 bases between the germline ends. This CDR3 comprises 14 residues. CDR3 residues: CASSLGQPNQPQHF. The CDR3 nucleotides read TGTGCCAGCAGTTTAGGGCAGCCCAATCAGCCCCAGCATTTT.

This clonotype was counted between two and nine times. CDR3 DNA sequence: TGTGCCAGCAGCTTGGGGGCATTACTCGGGACAGATACGCAGTATTTT. This translates into CASSLGALLGTDTQYF. This sequence joins TRBV11-2 and TRBJ2-3; a weak D match, TRBD1 (6 bases). This CDR3 comprises 16 residues. V lost 3 bases, J lost 3 bases, and 16 bases lay in between. The V gene's germline CDR1 is SGHAT and CDR2 FQNNGV.

This clonotype was counted at least ten times. This rearrangement joins TRBV12-3 or TRBV12-4 to TRBJ1-6, with D unclear. This CDR3 contains 14 residues. Trimming removed 8 bases from V and 0 bases from J, with 8 bases in between. CDR3 sequence: CASGESSYNSPLHF. DNA for the CDR3: TGTGCCAGCGGGGAGAGCTCCTATAATTCACCCCTCCACTTT.

The chain links TRBV3-1 to TRBJ2-5, with D hard to call. Trimming removed 1 base from V and 0 bases from J, with 12 bases in between. CDR1 and CDR2 (germline): LGHDT, YNNKEL (reference sequence). The CDR3 has 16 residues. The CDR3 reads CASSQVSGRYQETQYF. The DNA for the CDR3 is TGTGCCAGCAGCCAAGTCTCTGGACGGTACCAAGAGACCCAGTACTTC.

At least ten counts were recorded for this clonotype. The chain uses TRBV4-3 and TRBJ2-7; D is unclear. V was cut by 0 bases and J by 4 bases, with 7 bases left in between. The CDR3 has 13 residues. Germline-derived CDR1 and CDR2 are LGHNA and YSLEER. CDR3 DNA sequence: TGCGCCAGCAGCCAAGATCGGGTTTACGAGCAGTACTTC. Protein product: CASSQDRVYEQYF.

This clonotype was picked up a small number of times. The chain uses TRBV6-1 and TRBJ2-4, with 7 bases aligning to TRBD1. The length of the CDR3 is 14 residues. Germline V gene data show CDR1 as MNHNS and CDR2 as SASEGT. V lost 8 bases, J lost 8 bases, and 12 bases stayed unmatched. CDR3 sequence (DNA): TGTGCCAGCGAGAGGGGGCGCGGTTCGGACATTCAGTACTTC. It codes for CASERGRGSDIQYF.

V gene TRBV12-3 or TRBV12-4 combines with J gene TRBJ2-3; 10 nucleotides line up with TRBD1. J gave up 8 bases and V 6 bases, and 11 bases lay outside the gene matches. The CDR3 has 15 residues. The CDR3 protein is CASRPRQGAVGTQYF. The DNA of the CDR3 is TGTGCCAGCAGACCAAGACAGGGGGCGGTCGGTACGCAGTATTTT.

J is TRBJ2-2 and V is TRBV5-4; 7 nucleotides line up with TRBD2. J was trimmed by 6 bases and V by 2 bases; bases with no gene match: 10. Germline CDR1 SGHNT, CDR2 YYREEE (reference sequence). The CDR3 has 16 amino acids. The CDR3 DNA reads as TGTGCCAGCAGCTTAGGGAGGGCCTCAAACGCCGGGGAGCTGTTTTTT. Its translation is CASSLGRASNAGELFF.

This clonotype was observed a few times. As DNA, the CDR3 is TGCAGTGCTAGCGTAGGGAGGGAGACCCAGTACTTC. Residues: CSASVGRETQYF. The chain has TRBV20-1 and TRBJ2-5; TRBD2 might be the D (6 bases). The CDR3 runs 12 residues. The ends were cut back, 3 bases at V and 5 bases at J, with 10 bases in the middle. Germline loops: CDR1 DFQATT, CDR2 SNEGSKA (reference sequence).

The chain recombines TRBV6-2 or TRBV6-3 with TRBJ2-5; D remains unclear. The CDR3 loop spans 16 amino acids. V shed 1 base and J shed 2 bases, with 14 bases lying between them. CDR1 MNHEY and CDR2 SVGEGT come from the germline V gene. CDR3 sequence: CASSYFPSRLQETQYF. Here the CDR3 DNA reads TGTGCCAGCAGTTACTTCCCGTCGAGGTTGCAAGAGACCCAGTACTTC.

This clonotype was seen at least ten times. The genes are TRBV20-1 and TRBJ2-7; maybe TRBD2 (6 bases). Trimming stripped 5 bases from V and 4 bases from J, with 12 bases between. Per the germline V gene, CDR1 is DFQATT and CDR2 is SNEGSKA (reference sequence). The CDR3 consists of 12 residues. The CDR3: CSARRERYEQYF. In nucleotides, the CDR3 is TGCAGTGCTCGACGGGAGAGGTACGAGCAGTACTTC.

The chain recombines TRBV5-1 with TRBJ2-3, with a possible D match to TRBD2 (6 bases). Per germline, CDR1 SGHRS and CDR2 YFSETQ. The CDR3 extends over 14 amino acids. V dropped 0 bases and J dropped 6 bases, with 11 bases sitting between them. The CDR3 spells CASSLVVGGDTQYF. The CDR3 nucleotides read TGCGCCAGCAGCTTGGTTGTTGGAGGGGATACGCAGTATTTT.

The chain joins TRBV27 to TRBJ2-1, with 8 positions matching TRBD2. This CDR3 has 15 amino acids. CDR1 is MNHEY, CDR2 SMNVEV, per germline (reference sequence). V was clipped by 5 bases and J by 7 bases; unmatched bases: 10. The CDR3 DNA reads as TGTGCCAGCAGTATTAGCGGGACCCTAAGGAATGAGCAGTTCTTC. Protein: CASSISGTLRNEQFF.

The chain combines TRBV30 with TRBJ2-7; perhaps TRBD1 as D (6 bases). This CDR3 is built from 15 residues. The germline CDR1 and CDR2 sequences are GTSNPN and SVGIG (reference sequence). Trimming took off 0 bases at V and 3 bases at J, with 15 bases between the two ends. The CDR3 sequence: CAWSVGQGLFYEQYF. Written as DNA, the CDR3 is TGTGCCTGGAGTGTTGGCCAGGGGTTATTCTACGAGCAGTACTTC.